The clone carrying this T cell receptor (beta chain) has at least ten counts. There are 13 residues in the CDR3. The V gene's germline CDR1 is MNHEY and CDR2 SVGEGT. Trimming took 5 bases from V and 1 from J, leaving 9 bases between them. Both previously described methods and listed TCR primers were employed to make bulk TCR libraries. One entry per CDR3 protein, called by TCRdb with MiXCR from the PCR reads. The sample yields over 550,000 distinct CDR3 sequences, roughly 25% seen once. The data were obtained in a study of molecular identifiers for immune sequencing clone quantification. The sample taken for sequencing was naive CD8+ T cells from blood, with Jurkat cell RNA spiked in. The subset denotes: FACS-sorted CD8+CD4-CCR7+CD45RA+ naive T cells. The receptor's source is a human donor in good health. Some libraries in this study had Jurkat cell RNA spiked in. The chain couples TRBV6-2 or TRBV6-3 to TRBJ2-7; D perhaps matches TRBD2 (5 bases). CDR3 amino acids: CASSPDFSYEQYF. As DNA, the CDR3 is TGTGCCAGCAGTCCGGACTTTTCCTACGAGCAGTACTTC.